The text below deals with one T cell receptor beta chain. Its antigen is unidentified. The sample belongs to a study of CD8 T cell repertoires and HIV-1 epitope variants. Study-wide points: Of fewer than 10 antigen-specific beta clonotypes, six appeared to cross-react with escape variants.

This CDR3 comprises 14 residues. V lost 7 bases to trimming and J lost 2 bases; unmatched junction nucleotides: 8. Germline loops: CDR1 LNHDA, CDR2 SQIVND (reference sequence). Sequencing of TCR beta CDR3 used immunoSEQ survey depth. Method: immunoSEQ multiplex PCR; TCRdb's copy keeps in-frame clones and lacks some. This table holds 5,000 or so clones, 68% found once. This sequence joins TRBV19 and TRBJ2-7, with 7 bases fitting TRBD2. This receptor was identified in a male donor with HIV. The sequenced material came from cultured CD8+ T cells derived from PBMCs. CDR3: CASKSRGEAYEQYF. CDR3 coding DNA: TGTGCCAGTAAGAGTCGGGGGGAGGCCTACGAGCAGTACTTC.